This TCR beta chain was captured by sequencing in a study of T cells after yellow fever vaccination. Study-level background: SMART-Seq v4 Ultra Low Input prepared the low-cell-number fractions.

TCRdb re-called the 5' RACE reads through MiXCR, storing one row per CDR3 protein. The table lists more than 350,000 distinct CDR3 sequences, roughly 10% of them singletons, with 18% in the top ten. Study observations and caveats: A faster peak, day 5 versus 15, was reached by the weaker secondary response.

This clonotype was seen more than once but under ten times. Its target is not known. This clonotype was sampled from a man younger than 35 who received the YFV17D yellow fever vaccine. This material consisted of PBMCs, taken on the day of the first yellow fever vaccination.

CDR3 in amino acids: CASSRSTAGEAYEQYF. CDR3 coding DNA: TGCGCCAGCAGCCGTTCAACGGCAGGAGAGGCCTACGAGCAGTACTTC. This chain uses TRBV4-3 with TRBJ2-7, with D unresolved. CDR3 length: 16 residues. CDR1 is LGHNA and CDR2 is YSLEER in the germline V gene. V was cut by 4 bases and J by 2 bases, with 18 bases left in between.